This T cell receptor beta chain came from a study of cytomegalovirus exposure and HLA in healthy donors. Overall study: Genetic ancestry analysis placed about 80% of the 398 donors that were genotyped in the Caucasian-associated cluster.

This CDR3 contains 17 residues. PCR amplification relied on 60 Vbeta primers (plus 13 Jbeta primers). The repertoire was sequenced with immunoSEQ multiplex PCR; TCRdb's copy has only in-frame clones and lacks some. This repertoire includes 100,000 to 150,000 clones. Healthy bone marrow donors made up the donor group. Donors sampled were nominally healthy, though unrecorded immune exposures were likely. What was sequenced was PBMCs. The rearrangement joins TRBV7-5 to TRBJ1-1. TRBV7-5 is recorded as a pseudogene. This TCR was sampled from a young man in good health and CMV-seronegative. CDR3 nucleotides: TGTGCCAGAAGCTCGGCAGCCCCATCGCGGGGGAACACTGAAGCTTTCTTT. It is translated as CARSSAAPSRGNTEAFF.